This T cell receptor beta chain was retrieved from a study of shared clonotypes between healthy human individuals. Every donor was a Caucasian adult from Nashville, Tennessee. On this clone: Its antigen is undetermined.

The assay was run at deep level. Measured with immunoSEQ multiplex PCR; TCRdb has only the in-frame clones, and not every one. The sample contains roughly 1 million clones, approximately 78% of which appear only once. V shed 2 bases and J shed 1 base, with 14 bases lying between them. Germline V gives CDR1 SQVTM, CDR2 ANQGSEA. This CDR3 is 15 amino acids long. Whole-study findings and limits: Among donors, sharing of clonotypes was expected to be affected by sequencing depth.

This sequence joins TRBV29-1 and TRBJ1-2, with D uncertain. The receptor's source is a man between 18 and 35 years old in good health. Some clones in this sample may be carry-over from other donors' samples. The sequenced sample was memory CD4+ T cells from PBMCs. Regarding subset: CD45RA-negative fraction. The CDR3 coding sequence is TGCAGCGTTGAAATAGATGGTCCCTTTAACTATGGCTACACCTTC. As protein: CSVEIDGPFNYGYTF.